The 32 T cell receptor beta chains below all came from one sample that was sequenced in a study of T cells after yellow fever vaccination. TCRdb reanalysed the 5' RACE reads using MiXCR and keeps one entry per CDR3 protein. The sample consists of nearly 550,000 distinct CDR3 sequences, under 25% of them appearing once. Sequencing used PBMCs, obtained 15 days after the yellow fever booster vaccination. These receptors all stem from a man younger than 40 who received the YFV17D yellow fever vaccine.

The chain couples TRBV29-1 to TRBJ2-2; D may be TRBD2 (6 bases). The CDR3 has 14 residues. Germline CDR1 reads SQVTM; CDR2 reads ANQGSEA. The V end was cut by 7 bases, the J end by 6 bases, with 18 bases between. The CDR3 here is CSATTGETAGELFF. The CDR3 bases are TGCAGCGCAACAACGGGGGAAACGGCCGGGGAGCTGTTTTTT.

This clonotype was recorded a few times. As DNA, the CDR3 is TGTGCCAGCAGGAGTGGGGGCCCCTATACGCAGTATTTT. Amino acids: CASRSGGPYTQYF. V is TRBV7-8 and J is TRBJ2-3; the D gene is possibly TRBD1 (6 bases). V was shortened by 6 bases and J by 7 bases, with 14 bases between the two germline ends. Germline CDR1 is SGHVS and CDR2 is FQNEAQ. The CDR3 sequence is 13 residues long.

This clonotype was counted between two and nine times. The chain couples TRBV5-1 to TRBJ2-7; D is perhaps TRBD1 or TRBD2 (5 bases each). V dropped 4 bases and J dropped 5 bases, with 16 bases sitting between them. There are 14 residues in the CDR3. Germline loops: CDR1 SGHRS, CDR2 YFSETQ. CDR3 in amino acids: CASSAGTLGNEQYF. The CDR3 region has the DNA TGCGCCAGCAGCGCCGGGACCCTGGGGAACGAGCAGTACTTC.

The chain uses TRBV5-1 and TRBJ2-5; D might be TRBD1 (7 bases). CDR1 and CDR2 (germline): SGHRS, YFSETQ. The CDR3 is 14 residues long. Trimming took off 4 bases at V and 3 bases at J, with 13 bases between the two ends. The CDR3 loop reads CASSPGGTEETQYF. CDR3 nucleotide sequence: TGCGCCAGCAGCCCAGGGGGGACAGAAGAGACCCAGTACTTC.

This clonotype occurred a few times. The chain recombines TRBV20-1 with TRBJ2-5; possibly TRBD1 for D (5 bases). The CDR3 runs 14 residues. Germline lookup yields CDR1 DFQATT and CDR2 SNEGSKA (reference sequence). Trimming stripped 3 bases from V and 5 bases from J, with 16 bases between. DNA for the CDR3: TGCAGTGCTAGCCCCGGCTGGGGCTTTGAGACCCAGTACTTC. Its translation: CSASPGWGFETQYF.

This clonotype has a count of ten or more. The chain employs TRBV7-9 and TRBJ2-7; D remains ambiguous. Germline V CDR1 and CDR2: SEHNR, FQNEAQ (reference sequence). V lost 8 bases to trimming and J lost 3 bases, with 8 bases between them. The CDR3 is made up of 11 amino acids. CDR3 nucleotides: TGTGCCAGCGGAGAGAGCTACGAGCAGTACTTC. As protein: CASGESYEQYF.

The sample holds a few counts of this clonotype. The chain has TRBV6-2 or TRBV6-3 and TRBJ2-1; unclear D gene. There are 11 residues in the CDR3. Trimming stripped 7 bases from V and 9 bases from J, with 10 bases between. CDR1 is MNHEY, CDR2 SVGEGT, per germline. CDR3 sequence (DNA): TGTGCCAGCACCCAAGGCGCTGAGCAGTTCTTC. Residues: CASTQGAEQFF.

The CDR3 loop reads CASTPGLPTDTQYF. CDR3 coding DNA: TGTGCCAGCACGCCGGGACTACCCACAGATACGCAGTATTTT. The chain combines TRBV7-2 with TRBJ2-3, with TRBD2 matching over 7 bases. The V gene end was trimmed by 7 bases and the J gene end by 2 bases; junction bases not matched to a gene: 6. CDR1 and CDR2 (germline): SGHTA, FQGNSA. The CDR3 consists of 14 residues.

This clonotype showed up just a few times. The chain links TRBV10-3 to TRBJ2-1; 10 nucleotides align to TRBD2. The J segment lost 10 bases and the V segment lost 4 bases, leaving 13 bases of the junction unmatched. Germline CDR1 ENHRY, CDR2 SYGVKD. This CDR3 is 16 amino acids long. The CDR3 coding sequence is TGTGCCATCAGTGGAGTTGGGGCTAGCGGGAGAAGCGAGCAGTTCTTC. Amino acids: CAISGVGASGRSEQFF.

This clonotype was seen only a few times. V is TRBV20-1 and J is TRBJ1-4, with D perhaps TRBD1 (5 bases). V was trimmed by 0 bases and J by 8 bases, leaving 13 bases between them. The germline V gene encodes CDR1 DFQATT and CDR2 SNEGSKA (reference sequence). The CDR3 spans 14 residues. The CDR3 nucleotides are TGCAGTGCTAGAGATCCAAGGGGTGGCGAAAAACTGTTTTTT. This codes for CSARDPRGGEKLFF.

This rearrangement joins TRBV6-5 to TRBJ2-7; D remains ambiguous. Germline loops: CDR1 MNHEY, CDR2 SVGAGI. The CDR3 is 15 amino acids. V lost 0 bases to trimming and J lost 0 bases, with 9 bases between them. The CDR3 loop reads CASSYSPGYSYEQYF. DNA of the CDR3: TGTGCCAGCAGTTACTCGCCCGGCTACTCCTACGAGCAGTACTTC.

This chain joins TRBV14 and TRBJ2-7; D is ambiguous. V dropped 3 bases and J dropped 2 bases, with 8 bases sitting between them. CDR1 is SGHDN and CDR2 is FVKESK in the germline V gene. The CDR3 spans 13 residues. The CDR3 sequence is CASSHGQTYEQYF. CDR3 DNA sequence: TGTGCCAGCAGCCACGGTCAGACCTACGAGCAGTACTTC.

Only a few counts were recorded for this clonotype. The chain combines TRBV11-2 with TRBJ2-3; 10 nucleotides align to TRBD2. The CDR3 consists of 18 residues. Germline V lookup: CDR1 SGHAT, CDR2 FQNNGV. The trim removed 3 bases at V and 3 bases at J, leaving 12 bases unmatched. CDR3 in DNA: TGTGCCAGCAGCTTCGGACTAGCGGTCTTAACGGGGACAGATACGCAGTATTTT. It yields the protein CASSFGLAVLTGTDTQYF.

This clonotype was detected only a few times. V usage is TRBV10-2 and J usage is TRBJ1-5; D is perhaps TRBD1 (5 bases). This CDR3 region has 13 residues. Germline loops: CDR1 WSHSY, CDR2 SAAADI. V lost 7 bases and J lost 6, with 13 bases in between. The CDR3: CASTGGSGQPQHF. The CDR3 DNA follows: TGCGCCAGCACGGGGGGGTCCGGTCAGCCCCAGCATTTT.

This clonotype was detected a few times. V usage is TRBV20-1 and J usage is TRBJ2-2, with TRBD2 matching 12 bases. The length of the CDR3 is 16 residues. Germline V gene lookup returns CDR1 DFQATT and CDR2 SNEGSKA (reference sequence). Trimming removed 5 bases from V and 4 bases from J; junction bases left unmatched: 8. CDR3 residues: CSAQFGLAGPTGELFF. The DNA of the CDR3 is TGCAGTGCTCAATTCGGACTAGCGGGACCCACCGGGGAGCTGTTTTTT.

In this sample, this clonotype turned up a few times. This chain links TRBV7-9 with TRBJ2-7; D is undetermined. The CDR3 consists of 14 residues. V lost 1 base to trimming and J lost 5 bases, with 12 bases between them. CDR1 and CDR2 from the germline V gene are SEHNR and FQNEAQ (reference sequence). CDR3: CASSLESSLDEQYF. In DNA form, the CDR3 reads TGTGCCAGCAGCTTAGAAAGTAGTCTCGACGAGCAGTACTTC.

This rearrangement joins TRBV10-3 to TRBJ2-1; no clear D. Trimming left V 0 bases short and J 5 bases short, with 2 bases between. The CDR3 loop spans 12 amino acids. Germline V lookup: CDR1 ENHRY, CDR2 SYGVKD. The DNA of the CDR3 is TGTGCCATCAGTGAGTCGGACAATGAGCAGTTCTTC. It yields the protein CAISESDNEQFF.

This clonotype was seen a few times. The CDR3: CASSGRQDYNEQFF. CDR3 DNA sequence: TGTGCCAGCAGTGGGAGACAGGACTACAATGAGCAGTTCTTC. This sequence joins TRBV12-3 or TRBV12-4 and TRBJ2-1; the D gene is possibly TRBD1 (6 bases). With 5 bases removed from V and 3 bases from J, the gap between germline ends came to 11 bases. CDR3 size: 14 residues.

This chain links TRBV6-2 or TRBV6-3 with TRBJ1-1; D uncertain. The length of the CDR3 is 13 residues. Germline CDR1 is MNHEY and CDR2 is SVGEGT. Trimming shortened V by 8 bases and J by 0 bases, and 10 bases separated the two germline ends. The CDR3 protein is CASQDTVNTEAFF. The DNA of the CDR3 is TGTGCCAGCCAAGATACGGTGAACACTGAAGCTTTCTTT.

A word on this clonotype: Its ends do not fully match the called genes, so a read error is possible. J is TRBJ2-7 and V is TRBV20-1; D is possibly TRBD1 or TRBD2 (6 bases each). The CDR3 consists of 16 residues. Germline V gene data show CDR1 as DFQATT and CDR2 as SNEGSKA (reference sequence). The CDR3 DNA reads TGCTGTGCTAGAGATCTGGGGGGCCCCAGGCCCTACGAGCAGTACTTC. Encoded protein: CCARDLGGPRPYEQYF.

This clonotype occurred a few times. The CDR3 nucleotides are TGCGCCAGCAGCCGTATGGGGGGCGAGACCCAGTACTTC. It codes for CASSRMGGETQYF. This chain uses TRBV5-1 with TRBJ2-5, with D perhaps given as TRBD1 or TRBD2 (6 bases each). This CDR3 comprises 13 residues. Trimming removed 4 bases at V and 5 bases at J, with 12 bases between. Germline CDR1 reads SGHRS; CDR2 reads YFSETQ.

This clonotype was counted a few times. V is TRBV5-1 and J is TRBJ2-1; a possible D gene is TRBD2 (6 bases). Germline loops: CDR1 SGHRS, CDR2 YFSETQ. This CDR3 comprises 13 residues. V gave up 4 bases and J gave up 12 bases, with 17 bases separating them. The DNA for the CDR3 is TGCGCCAGCAGCGCCGGGGGAGACTTGGGGCAGTTCTTC. Translated: CASSAGGDLGQFF. Full variable domain (remainder filled in from reference TRBV5-1 and TRBJ2-1): KAGVTQTPRYLIKTRGQQVTLSCSPISGHRSVSWYQQTPGQGLQFLFEYFSETQRNKGNFPGRFSGRQFSNSRSEMNVSTLELGDSALYLCASSAGGDLGQFFGPGTRLTVL.

This clonotype showed up many times. V and J are TRBV15 and TRBJ1-3, with D unresolved. Trimming left V 0 bases short and J 2 bases short, with 11 bases between. The germline V gene encodes CDR1 LNHNV and CDR2 YYDKDF (reference sequence). This CDR3 comprises 16 residues. The CDR3 DNA reads as TGTGCCACCAGCAGAGATCACGGTGCGGCTGGAAACACCATATATTTT. This translates into CATSRDHGAAGNTIYF.

The chain employs TRBV20-1 and TRBJ2-2; a possible D gene is TRBD2 (6 bases). The CDR3 consists of 15 residues. The germline CDR1 and CDR2 sequences are DFQATT and SNEGSKA (reference sequence). With 6 bases removed from V and 6 bases from J, the gap between germline ends came to 20 bases. CDR3 residues: CSAHFAGSVAGELFF. DNA for the CDR3: TGCAGTGCCCATTTTGCCGGGAGTGTTGCCGGGGAGCTGTTTTTT.

Details on this clonotype: A junction end diverges from the germline sequence, so it may reflect a read error. The genes are TRBV7-7 and TRBJ2-3; weak D call: TRBD2 (5 bases). The germline gives CDR1 SSHAT, CDR2 FNYEAQ (reference sequence). This CDR3 is 15 amino acids long. CDR3 sequence (DNA): TGTGCTAGCAGCTTCGCCGGGAAAAGCACAGATACGCAGTATTTT. This sequence encodes CASSFAGKSTDTQYF.

This clonotype was detected only a few times. This chain joins TRBV27 and TRBJ2-5, with D tentatively TRBD2 (5 bases). Trimming took 6 bases from V and 9 from J, leaving 17 bases between them. CDR3 length: 13 residues. Germline values: CDR1 MNHEY, CDR2 SMNVEV (reference sequence). Here the CDR3 DNA reads TGTGCCAGCAGCAGCATCGGAGGTGGGGCCCAGTACTTC. This codes for CASSSIGGGAQYF.

This clonotype was seen more than once but under ten times. The chain recombines TRBV28 with TRBJ1-1; perhaps TRBD1 as D (5 bases). V was shortened by 4 bases and J by 6 bases, with 18 bases between the two germline ends. There are 15 residues in the CDR3. Germline CDR1 MDHEN, CDR2 SYDVKM. The CDR3 nucleotides are TGTGCCAGCAGTTCCACGGGGGGGAAGGGCGCTGAAGCTTTCTTT. It is translated as CASSSTGGKGAEAFF.

Comment on this clonotype: A junction end diverges from the germline sequence, so it may reflect a read error. The V and J genes are TRBV6-1 and TRBJ2-2, with D uncertain. CDR1 is MNHNS, CDR2 SASEGT, per germline. The CDR3 totals 11 residues. DNA for the CDR3: TGTGCCAGCATGAACCCCGGGGAGCTGTTTTTT. It yields the protein CASMNPGELFF.

J is TRBJ2-5 and V is TRBV6-1; no firm D call. Germline CDR1 reads MNHNS; CDR2 reads SASEGT. The CDR3 is 13 amino acids. The V and J ends lost 3 bases and 4 bases respectively, with 9 bases between them. The CDR3 DNA sequence: TGTGCCAGCAGTGATATCGGGTTAGAGACCCAGTACTTC. Amino acid sequence: CASSDIGLETQYF.

The chain uses TRBV5-1 and TRBJ2-5; 10 bases agree with TRBD1. Trimming cost V 2 bases and J 5 bases; bases outside gene matches: 6. CDR1 and CDR2 from the germline V gene are SGHRS and YFSETQ. The CDR3 length is 15 residues. The CDR3: CASSLPGQGGETQYF. The CDR3 DNA is TGCGCCAGCAGCTTACCTGGACAGGGGGGCGAGACCCAGTACTTC.

This clonotype came up a few times. The chain is built from TRBV25-1 and TRBJ2-7; 8 nucleotides match TRBD1. From germline, CDR1 is MGHDK and CDR2 SYGVNS. The CDR3 extends over 16 amino acids. V gave up 1 base and J gave up 3 bases; unmatched junction bases: 8. CDR3 bases: TGTGCCAGCAGTGAATTGGGGGGACAGGCTAACTACGAGCAGTACTTC. Translating it yields CASSELGGQANYEQYF.

This clonotype was detected once. V is TRBV12-3 or TRBV12-4 and J is TRBJ2-7; the match to TRBD1 covers 8 bases. This CDR3 comprises 14 residues. Trimming took 7 bases from V and 0 from J; bases not matched to a gene: 5. The CDR3 DNA sequence: TGTGCCAGCAACCAGGGGGCGGGCTCCTACGAGCAGTACTTC. Translated: CASNQGAGSYEQYF.